A single sample gave rise to the 9 T cell receptor beta chains below, sequenced in a study of regulatory T cells in long-lasting Graves disease. Time point indicated: newly diagnosed GD, antithyroid drugs for less than 3 months. From RNA extracted from PBMCs, the TCR library was made. Both iRepertoire HTBI primers and Arm-PCR of CDR3 regions were used to build the TCR beta libraries. Using its own MiXCR run on the multiplex PCR reads, TCRdb lists one record per CDR3 protein. The sample yields 200,000 to 250,000 distinct CDR3 sequences, 20% seen once. This material consisted of peripheral blood mononuclear cells (PBMCs), taken at new diagnosis, from a patient treated with antithyroid drugs. Receptor source: a female donor with Graves disease.

This clonotype was recorded many times. This rearrangement joins TRBV7-9 to TRBJ2-3; the match to TRBD2 covers 9 bases. Germline CDR1 is SEHNR and CDR2 is FQNEAQ (reference sequence). V lost 1 base to trimming and J lost 2 bases; unmatched junction nucleotides: 1. CDR3 length: 15 amino acids. CDR3 sequence: CASSLGTSATDTQYF. The CDR3 region has the DNA TGTGCCAGCAGCTTAGGGACTAGCGCCACAGATACGCAGTATTTT. The full variable domain, its missing parts supplied by reference TRBV7-9 and TRBJ2-3, is DTGVSQNPRHKITKRGQNVTFRCDPISEHNRLYWYRQTLGQGPEFLTYFQNEAQLEKSRLLSDRFSAERPKGSFSTLEIQRTEQGDSAMYLCASSLGTSATDTQYFGPGTRLTVL.

There are many counts of this clonotype. This could be a read error, since a much larger clone is one nucleotide away. V usage is TRBV3-1 and J usage is TRBJ2-5; D gene unclear. Germline CDR1 LGHDT, CDR2 YNNKEL (reference sequence). Between the trimmed V and J ends, which lost 3 bases and 6 bases, there was a span of 14 bases. The CDR3 length is 14 residues. CDR3 coding DNA: TGTGCCAGCAGCCAGAACAGTGTCAAGAAGACCCAGTACTTC. Encoded protein: CASSQNSVKKTQYF.

The V call is TRBV5-1, the J call TRBJ1-1; no definite D call. The CDR3 sequence is 12 residues long. Germline CDR1 SGHRS, CDR2 YFSETQ. Trimming stripped 2 bases from V and 10 bases from J, with 12 bases between. The CDR3 coding sequence is TGCGCCAGCAGCTTCGAAGATGCGGCAGCTTTCTTT. This codes for CASSFEDAAAFF.

This clonotype has at least ten counts. The rearrangement joins TRBV20-1 to TRBJ2-1, with 7 nucleotides matching TRBD2. After removal of 3 bases from V and 4 bases from J, the junction contained 6 bases not matched to a gene. From germline, CDR1 is DFQATT and CDR2 SNEGSKA (reference sequence). This CDR3 has 14 amino acids. The CDR3 reads CSARRTSQYNEQFF. CDR3 nucleotides: TGCAGTGCTAGGAGGACTAGTCAGTACAATGAGCAGTTCTTC.

This clonotype was picked up many times. This chain connects TRBV12-3 or TRBV12-4 to TRBJ1-5; D gene ambiguous. Trimming left V 3 bases short and J 6 bases short, with 12 bases between. This CDR3 comprises 14 residues. The CDR3 bases are TGTGCCAGCAGTTTGGATGGCGTCGGTCAGCCCCAGCATTTT. This codes for CASSLDGVGQPQHF.

This clonotype was picked up many times. V usage is TRBV29-1 and J usage is TRBJ2-7; TRBD2 might be the D (7 bases). Trimming removed 4 bases from V and 1 base from J, with 17 bases in between. CDR1 is SQVTM and CDR2 is ANQGSEA in the germline V gene. CDR3 length: 15 residues. CDR3 in DNA: TGCAGCGTTGGGGGGACAAGGGAGGGATCCTACGAGCAGTACTTC. Translating gives CSVGGTREGSYEQYF.

This clonotype has at least ten counts. The rearrangement joins TRBV6-2 or TRBV6-3 to TRBJ2-3; 8 nucleotides agree with TRBD2. Germline trimming cut 6 bases from V and 10 bases from J; bases unmatched to any gene: 6. This CDR3 has 12 residues. Looked up from germline, CDR1 is MNHEY and CDR2 is SVGEGT. For the CDR3, the DNA is TGTGCCAGCAGATCTACTAGCGGCTCGCAGTATTTT. It specifies CASRSTSGSQYF.

This clonotype appeared many times. The chain combines TRBV9 with TRBJ2-7, with a possible D match to TRBD1 (6 bases). Trimming shortened V by 4 bases and J by 7 bases, and 12 bases separated the two germline ends. CDR1 SGDLS and CDR2 YYNGEE come from the germline V gene. This CDR3 is 12 amino acids long. The CDR3 sequence is CASSPGRGEQYF. CDR3 DNA: TGTGCCAGCAGCCCCGGAAGGGGGGAGCAGTACTTC.

This clonotype was observed at least ten times. The rearrangement joins TRBV7-2 to TRBJ2-1; D unclear. This CDR3 spans 13 amino acids. CDR1 and CDR2 (germline): SGHTA, FQGNSA. V lost 2 bases and J 4 bases, leaving 6 bases between the germline ends. CDR3 sequence (DNA): TGTGCCAGCAGCTTACAGACTTACAATGAGCAGTTCTTC. Amino acids: CASSLQTYNEQFF.